Given below is one T cell receptor beta chain in context. The antigen remains unidentified. CDR3 length: 15 residues. Losses at the gene ends were 6 bases for V and 8 bases for J; bases not matched to a gene: 12. This sample was taken from a study of T-cell reconstitution after alpha-beta-depleted transplantation in children. As it was prepared, the TCRbeta library received unique molecular identifiers. Using its own MiXCR run on the PCR reads, TCRdb lists one record per CDR3 protein. There are some 150,000 distinct CDR3 sequences in the sample; 8.5% to 10% occur only once, and over 15% lies in the top ten. Findings and limits, study-wide: Diversity of TCRbeta at day 60 was high in some patients, arising from surviving recipient T cells and thymic progenitors. Several hundred expanded graft clones reportedly were the source of alpha-beta T cells about two months after transplant. From newly produced T cells came most of the T-cell counts and diversity one year after transplant.

The clonotype comes from a female patient aged 2 to 10 who had a stem cell transplant for congenital amegakaryocytic thrombocytopenia, so the T cells may come from the graft donor. The V gene is TRBV12-3 or TRBV12-4, the J gene TRBJ1-2; 10 nucleotides match TRBD1. The material sequenced was PBMCs, mostly from graft donor cells, taken 180 days after TCRalphabeta/CD19-depleted stem cell transplant. CDR3 residues: CASRAPGTGAGGYTF. The CDR3 DNA reads as TGTGCCAGCAGAGCACCTGGGACAGGGGCGGGGGGCTACACCTTC.